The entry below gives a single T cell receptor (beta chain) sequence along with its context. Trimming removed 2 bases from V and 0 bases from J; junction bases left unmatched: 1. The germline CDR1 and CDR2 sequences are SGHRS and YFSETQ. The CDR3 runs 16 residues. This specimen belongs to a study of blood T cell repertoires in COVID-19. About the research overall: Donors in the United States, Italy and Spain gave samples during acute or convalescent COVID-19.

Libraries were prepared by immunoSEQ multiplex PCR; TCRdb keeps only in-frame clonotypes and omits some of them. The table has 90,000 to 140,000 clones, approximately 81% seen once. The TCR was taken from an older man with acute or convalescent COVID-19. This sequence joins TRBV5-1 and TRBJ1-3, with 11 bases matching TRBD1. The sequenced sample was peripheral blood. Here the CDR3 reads CASSFGTGGSGNTIYF. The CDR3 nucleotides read TGCGCCAGCAGCTTCGGGACAGGGGGCTCTGGAAACACCATATATTTT.